This T cell receptor beta chain was recorded in a study of cytomegalovirus exposure and HLA in healthy donors. Whole-study results and caveats: The Asian-associated ancestry cluster reportedly had fewer N-insertions than the approximately 700-donor mean in a later analysis.

Amplification used 60 Vbeta primers and 13 Jbeta primers. TCRdb's table, derived via immunoSEQ multiplex PCR, lists solely in-frame clones and lacks some. The table lists 30,000 to 40,000 clones. The CDR3 runs to 16 residues. The V segment lost 5 bases and the J segment 1 base; nucleotides outside the gene matches: 4. CDR1 is SGHVS, CDR2 FQNEAQ, per germline. Points on this clone: Its antigen is as yet unknown.

The chain uses TRBV7-8 and TRBJ1-5; the match to TRBD1 covers 11 bases. The TCR was taken from a man aged 35 to 55 in good health and CMV-seropositive. The sequenced sample consisted of PBMCs. CDR3 DNA sequence: TGTGCCAGCAGCCGGACAGGGGGCGCGAGCAATCAGCCCCAGCATTTT. This translates into CASSRTGGASNQPQHF.